A single sample is the source of the 4 T cell receptor beta chains below, sequenced in a study of cytomegalovirus exposure and HLA in healthy donors. It was with 60 Vbeta and 13 Jbeta primers that the PCR ran. Assay used: immunoSEQ multiplex PCR; TCRdb lists only in-frame clones, some missing. The repertoire holds more than 60,000 clones, with around 77% as singletons. Material for sequencing was PBMCs. The source of these receptors is a woman between 25 and 40 years old in good health and CMV-seronegative.

The chain is built from TRBV7-2 and TRBJ1-3; TRBD1 might be the D (6 bases). V lost 6 bases to trimming and J lost 0 bases, with 9 bases between them. The germline V gene encodes CDR1 SGHTA and CDR2 FQGNSA. The CDR3 has 14 amino acids. CDR3 in amino acids: CASSRDNSGNTIYF. CDR3 DNA sequence: TGTGCCAGCAGTCGGGACAACTCTGGAAACACCATATATTTT.

This clone appeared once. This chain connects TRBV28 to TRBJ1-2; the D is unclear. With 1 base removed from V and 1 base from J, the gap between germline ends came to 13 bases. Germline V lookup: CDR1 MDHEN, CDR2 SYDVKM. The CDR3 is 16 amino acids. The CDR3 spells CASSLSGRTFNYGYTF. The CDR3 DNA sequence: TGTGCCAGCAGTTTATCGGGGAGAACCTTTAACTATGGCTACACCTTC.

This clone was recorded once. This chain uses TRBV12-5 with TRBJ2-7; 9 bases map to TRBD2. The V gene's germline CDR1 is LGHNT and CDR2 FRNRAP. This CDR3 region has 17 residues. V gave up 1 base and J gave up 2 bases; unmatched junction bases: 9. The chain's CDR3 is CASGLAKLAGQTYEQYF. Here the CDR3 DNA reads TGTGCTAGTGGTTTGGCTAAACTAGCGGGCCAGACCTACGAGCAGTACTTC.

The V call is TRBV7-6, the J call TRBJ2-6; no clear D. CDR3 length equals 15 residues. Germline loops: CDR1 SGHVS, CDR2 FNYEAQ. The germline V and J ends were trimmed by 5 bases and 1 base, with 9 bases remaining between them. CDR3 sequence reads: CASSPSLSGANVLTF. The CDR3 DNA follows: TGTGCCAGCAGCCCTTCCCTGTCTGGGGCCAACGTCCTGACTTTC.